This TCR beta chain stems from a study of T cell clonality in common variable immunodeficiency. Per germline, CDR1 LNHDA and CDR2 SQIVND (reference sequence). The CDR3 loop spans 13 amino acids. Trimming removed 5 bases at V and 2 bases at J, with 10 bases between. This clone was seen ten or more times. Its antigen is as yet unknown. With the read ending 3 residues before the CDR3 end, the germline J gene is used to fill in that end. This table comes from immunoSEQ multiplex PCR, and its TCRdb copy is limited to in-frame clones, with some not included. Found here are about 28,000 clones, no singletons; the ten largest cover under 3.5%. Whole-study results and caveats: Compared with controls, CVID subjects had fewer shared TCRbeta clones. In common variable immunodeficiency, TCR beta chains reportedly carried fewer deletions and N-nucleotide insertions.

The sample consisted of peripheral blood mononuclear cells. The genes are TRBV19 and TRBJ2-7; D possibly corresponds to TRBD1 (6 bases). The clonotype comes from a human donor with common variable immunodeficiency. CDR3 DNA (partial): TGTGCCAGTAGTTACGGACAGACCTACGAG. Its protein is CASSYGQTYE. Given in full, the CDR3 is CASSYGQTYEQYF.